This TCR beta chain was retrieved from a study of cytotoxic CD8 clonotypes in ibrutinib-treated CLL. Study-wide background: Response samples were drawn at a median of about twelve months of treatment, range 6 to 36.

Note on this clone: What it recognizes is unknown.

The CDR3 totals 11 residues. Germline V gene lookup returns CDR1 ENHRY and CDR2 SYGVKD. V lost 6 bases and J 7 bases, leaving 9 bases between the germline ends. Assay used: immunoSEQ multiplex PCR; TCRdb lists only in-frame clones, some missing. The data contain about 63,000 clones, roughly 59% of them singletons. General study points: Clonality went up at ibrutinib response and then declined back toward baseline at progression.

This sample comprised PBMCs, obtained after 12 months of ibrutinib treatment. This receptor was obtained from a human donor with chronic lymphocytic leukemia. The rearrangement joins TRBV10-3 to TRBJ1-2; D unresolved. CDR3 bases: TGTGCCATCAGCGAGGGATCTGGCTACACCTTC. It yields the protein CAISEGSGYTF.